A single sample is the source of the 22 T cell receptor beta chains below, sequenced in a study of human T cells and chemical hapten exposure. Described time point: patch test 2, 6 weeks after DPC sensitization. Stated treatment: therapeutic diphenylcyclopropenone sensitization with weekly scalp DPC. One entry per CDR3 protein, called by TCRdb with MiXCR from the RACE reads. This sample yields over 65,000 distinct CDR3 sequences, of which around 10% are seen a single time; around 1.4% belongs to the top ten. The sequenced sample was whole blood, obtained in connection with sensitization to the hapten diphenylcyclopropenone (DPC). The source of these receptors is a man between 18 and 35 years old with alopecia areata. Some clones in this sample may be carry-over from other donors' samples.

As concerns this clonotype: One end of the junction varies from germline; a read error may be responsible. V and J are TRBV20-1 and TRBJ2-1, with 9 bases lining up with TRBD2. Germline CDR1 is DFQATT and CDR2 is SNEGSKA (reference sequence). This CDR3 has 14 residues. The CDR3: CSSSSGSSYNEQFF. Here the CDR3 DNA reads TGCAGTTCTAGTAGCGGGAGCTCCTACAATGAGCAGTTCTTC.

With respect to this clonotype: A much larger clone is a single base away; this may be a read error. CDR3 region: CASSRDRRDEKPFF. Here the CDR3 DNA reads TGTGCCAGCTCACGGGACAGGAGGGACGAAAAACCGTTTTTT. V is TRBV18 and J is TRBJ1-4, with 8 nucleotides matching TRBD1. CDR3 size: 14 residues. The V gene's germline CDR1 is KGHSH and CDR2 LQKENI.

The chain joins TRBV18 to TRBJ1-2; TRBD1 is a possible D gene (6 bases). Germline V gene sequence: CDR1 KGHSH, CDR2 LQKENI. The CDR3 is 13 residues long. V was cut by 4 bases and J by 3 bases, with 9 bases left in between. The CDR3 sequence: CASSRYRDYGYTF. DNA of the CDR3: TGTGCCAGCTCACGATACAGGGACTATGGCTACACCTTC.

Details on this clonotype: A much larger clone lies a single base off, so this may be a read error. The CDR3 does not close with the conserved phenylalanine or tryptophan, likely indicating a read error. DNA of the CDR3: TGTGCCAGCGTGGAGGGGGTGGAGAACACTGAAGCTTTCTCT. It translates to CASVEGVENTEAFS. The J gene is TRBJ1-1, the V gene TRBV12-3 or TRBV12-4; D perhaps matches TRBD1 (6 bases). This CDR3 spans 14 amino acids. Trimming left V 8 bases short and J 1 base short, with 14 bases between.

This clonotype appeared many times. The CDR3 coding sequence is TGTGCCAGCAGCTTAGAAGGCATGAACACTGAAGCTTTCTTT. Residues: CASSLEGMNTEAFF. The chain combines TRBV7-3 with TRBJ1-1; no definite D call. The CDR3 covers 14 residues. V was clipped by 2 bases and J by 0 bases, with 7 bases between them. Germline lookup yields CDR1 SGHTA and CDR2 FQGTGA. Together with reference TRBV7-3 and TRBJ1-1, the CDR3 gives the full variable domain: GAGVSQTPSNKVTEKGKYVELRCDPISGHTALYWYRQSLGQGPEFLIYFQGTGAADDSGLPNDRFFAVRPEGSVSTLKIQRTERGDSAVYLCASSLEGMNTEAFFGQGTRLTVV.

In its sample, this clonotype was seen many times. The genes are TRBV7-3 and TRBJ1-1; D is perhaps TRBD1 (6 bases). The CDR3 runs to 13 residues. Trimming shortened V by 5 bases and J by 2 bases, and 9 bases separated the two germline ends. Germline V lookup: CDR1 SGHTA, CDR2 FQGTGA. This chain's CDR3 is CASSEGVNTEAFF. CDR3 sequence (DNA): TGTGCCAGCAGCGAGGGGGTTAACACTGAAGCTTTCTTT.

The chain carries TRBV5-1 and TRBJ1-1, with D hard to call. The V gene's germline CDR1 is SGHRS and CDR2 YFSETQ. With 4 bases removed from V and 0 bases from J, the gap between germline ends came to 10 bases. The CDR3 length is 14 residues. As DNA, the CDR3 is TGCGCCAGCAGCCTCCTCCTCATGAACACTGAAGCTTTCTTT. Its translation is CASSLLLMNTEAFF. Together with reference TRBV5-1 and TRBJ1-1, the CDR3 gives the full variable domain: KAGVTQTPRYLIKTRGQQVTLSCSPISGHRSVSWYQQTPGQGLQFLFEYFSETQRNKGNFPGRFSGRQFSNSRSEMNVSTLELGDSALYLCASSLLLMNTEAFFGQGTRLTVV.

This clonotype was picked up a small number of times. The CDR3 sequence: CASSHPGQGTYEQYF. CDR3 bases: TGCGCCAGCAGCCACCCAGGGCAGGGTACCTACGAGCAGTACTTC. The rearrangement uses TRBV4-1 and TRBJ2-7, with D possibly being TRBD1 (5 bases). The CDR3 extends over 15 amino acids. In germline, CDR1 is MGHRA, CDR2 YSYEKL. The V end was cut by 3 bases, the J end by 2 bases, with 14 bases between.

This clonotype was counted between two and nine times. The chain joins TRBV6-2 or TRBV6-3 to TRBJ1-5; D might be TRBD1 (5 bases). Germline V gene data show CDR1 as MNHEY and CDR2 as SVGEGT. The CDR3 has 16 residues. Trimming removed 7 bases at V and 6 bases at J, with 22 bases between. The CDR3: CASTDPLDSGSQPQHF. DNA of the CDR3: TGTGCCAGCACCGACCCTCTCGACAGCGGCAGTCAGCCCCAGCATTTT.

This chain links TRBV20-1 with TRBJ1-2; D call uncertain. The CDR3 has 12 amino acids. V lost 0 bases, J lost 7 bases, and 9 bases lay in between. Germline CDR1 reads DFQATT; CDR2 reads SNEGSKA (reference sequence). The CDR3 region has the DNA TGCAGTGCTAGAGACCCACTCGGTGGCTACACCTTC. This encodes CSARDPLGGYTF.

This clonotype has ten or more counts. The chain couples TRBV4-2 to TRBJ2-2, with no clear D. V lost 1 base to trimming and J lost 6 bases, with 12 bases between them. The CDR3 has 15 amino acids. Germline V CDR1 and CDR2: LGHNA, YNFKEQ. The CDR3 DNA reads as TGTGCCAGCAGCCAAGTCGGACCTGTATCCGGGGAGCTGTTTTTT. This encodes CASSQVGPVSGELFF.

This clonotype was counted only a few times. V gene TRBV27 combines with J gene TRBJ2-7; TRBD2 matches 7 bases. Germline lookup yields CDR1 MNHEY and CDR2 SMNVEV (reference sequence). Trimming cost V 7 bases and J 3 bases; bases outside gene matches: 9. The CDR3 has 14 amino acids. Here the CDR3 DNA reads TGTGCCAGCAAAACGGGGGGACCTTTCTACGAGCAGTACTTC. Its translation is CASKTGGPFYEQYF.

This clonotype has a handful of counts. J is TRBJ2-3 and V is TRBV18, with 12 bases matching TRBD1. V shed 2 bases, J shed 2 bases, and the junction held 2 bases outside the gene matches. This CDR3 is built from 16 residues. Germline-derived CDR1 and CDR2 are KGHSH and LQKENI. CDR3: CASSPGTGGLTDTQYF. For the CDR3, the DNA is TGTGCCAGCTCACCAGGGACAGGGGGCCTCACAGATACGCAGTATTTT.

This clonotype has just a few counts. The CDR3 DNA reads TGTGCCAGCTCACGCGAGGTGCAGGGTTCCTACGAGCAGTACGTC. Residues: CASSREVQGSYEQYV. V is TRBV18 and J is TRBJ2-7; a weak D match, TRBD1 (5 bases). V lost 4 bases and J 1 base, leaving 14 bases between the germline ends. This CDR3 is 15 amino acids long. Germline V gene sequence: CDR1 KGHSH, CDR2 LQKENI.

The table lists this clonotype with many counts. V gene TRBV7-2 combines with J gene TRBJ2-7; TRBD1 matches 7 bases. Germline CDR1 SGHTA, CDR2 FQGNSA. J lost 2 bases, V lost 7 bases, and 8 bases had no gene match. CDR3 size: 14 residues. CDR3 in DNA: TGTGCCAGCACCTTTGTTACAGGGGCCTACGAGCAGTACTTC. Encoded protein: CASTFVTGAYEQYF.

This clonotype has more than one count but fewer than ten. This chain links TRBV28 with TRBJ1-2; 7 bases fit TRBD1. Per the germline V gene, CDR1 is MDHEN and CDR2 is SYDVKM. The CDR3 spans 12 residues. Trimming removed 11 bases from V and 4 bases from J; junction bases left unmatched: 7. The CDR3: CAGGGGGYGYTF. As DNA, the CDR3 is TGTGCCGGAGGGGGCGGAGGCTATGGCTACACCTTC.

This clonotype occurred many times. DNA of the CDR3: TGTGCCAGCACCCAGGACAGCTTTGGCACTGAAGCTTTCTTT. This sequence encodes CASTQDSFGTEAFF. The genes are TRBV27 and TRBJ1-1, with D perhaps TRBD1 (6 bases). Germline V gene data show CDR1 as MNHEY and CDR2 as SMNVEV (reference sequence). There are 14 residues in the CDR3. V dropped 7 bases and J dropped 4 bases, with 16 bases sitting between them.

In this sample, this clonotype turned up once. A much larger clone differs by one base, so this may be a read error. The chain has TRBV29-1 and TRBJ2-1, with D possibly matching TRBD1 (5 bases). The assigned J gene may be wrong: the sequence end matches TRBJ2-7 better. Germline V gene lookup returns CDR1 SQVTM and CDR2 ANQGSEA. This CDR3 is built from 13 residues. CDR3 region: CSAKDSSYNEQYF. The CDR3 nucleotides are TGCAGCGCTAAAGACAGCTCCTACAATGAGCAGTACTTC.

This clonotype has a handful of counts. The V and J genes are TRBV6-4 and TRBJ2-3; possible D gene TRBD2, 5 bases. The CDR3 runs 13 residues. V was trimmed by 1 base and J by 7 bases, leaving 9 bases between them. CDR1 and CDR2 (germline): MRHNA, SNTAGT. CDR3 DNA: TGTGCCAGCAGTGACTGGACTCGGAATACGCAGTATTTT. Residues: CASSDWTRNTQYF.

Many counts were recorded for this clonotype. V is TRBV28 and J is TRBJ2-7, with D hard to call. The CDR3 extends over 12 amino acids. Per germline, CDR1 MDHEN and CDR2 SYDVKM. V lost 7 bases and J 5 bases, leaving 12 bases between the germline ends. The CDR3 spells CASTSPLDEQYV. CDR3 coding DNA: TGTGCCAGCACCTCGCCGTTGGACGAGCAGTACGTC.

The table lists this clonotype with many counts. The V and J genes are TRBV5-1 and TRBJ2-1; TRBD2 matches at 12 bases. This CDR3 is built from 16 residues. Germline V gene data show CDR1 as SGHRS and CDR2 as YFSETQ. V gave up 4 bases and J gave up 4 bases; unmatched junction bases: 6. The CDR3 sequence is CASSGRLAGVYNEQFF. CDR3 bases: TGCGCCAGCAGCGGGAGACTAGCGGGGGTATACAATGAGCAGTTCTTC.

This clonotype was seen ten or more times. The rearrangement links TRBV7-9 to TRBJ2-1, with 7 bases aligning to TRBD1. The junction had 14 bases not matched to a gene; V was cut back by 5 bases and J by 1 base. The CDR3 is 18 amino acids. Per germline, CDR1 SEHNR and CDR2 FQNEAQ (reference sequence). In nucleotides, the CDR3 is TGTGCCAGCAGCGCCCCGACCCACGGGACAGTGTCCTACAATGAGCAGTTCTTC. Its translation: CASSAPTHGTVSYNEQFF.